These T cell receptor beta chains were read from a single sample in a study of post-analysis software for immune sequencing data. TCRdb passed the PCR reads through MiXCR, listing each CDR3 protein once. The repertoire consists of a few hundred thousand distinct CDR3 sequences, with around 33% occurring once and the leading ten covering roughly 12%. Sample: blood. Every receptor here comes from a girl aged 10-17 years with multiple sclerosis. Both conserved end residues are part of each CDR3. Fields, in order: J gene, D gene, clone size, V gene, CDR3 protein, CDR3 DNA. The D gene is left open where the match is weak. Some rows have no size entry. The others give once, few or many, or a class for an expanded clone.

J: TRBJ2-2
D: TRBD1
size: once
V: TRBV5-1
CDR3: CASSPASTGANTGELFF
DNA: TGCGCCAGCAGCCCCGCAAGTACAGGGGCGAACACCGGGGAGCTGTTTTTT

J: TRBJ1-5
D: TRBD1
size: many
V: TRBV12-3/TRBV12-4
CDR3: CASRQGTGYQPQHF
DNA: TGTGCCAGCAGGCAGGGGACAGGGTATCAGCCCCAGCATTTT

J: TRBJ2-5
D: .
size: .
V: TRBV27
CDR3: CASSIRGGETQYF
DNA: TGTGCCAGCAGCATCAGGGGGGGAGAGACCCAGTACTTC

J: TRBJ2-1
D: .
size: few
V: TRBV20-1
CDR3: CSASMGDEQFF
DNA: TGCAGTGCTAGTATGGGGGATGAGCAGTTCTTC

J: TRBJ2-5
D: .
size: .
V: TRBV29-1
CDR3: CSVESRLQETQYF
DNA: TGCAGCGTTGAATCTCGCCTCCAAGAGACCCAGTACTTC

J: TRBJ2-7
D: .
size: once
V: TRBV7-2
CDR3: CASSLKLSGPADEQYF
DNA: TGTGCCAGCAGCTTAAAATTGTCAGGCCCCGCGGACGAGCAGTACTTC

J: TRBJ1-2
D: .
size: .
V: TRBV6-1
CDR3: CASSDRRGNGYGYTF
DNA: TGTGCCAGCAGTGATAGAAGGGGCAACGGCTATGGCTACACCTTC

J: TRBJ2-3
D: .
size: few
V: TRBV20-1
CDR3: CSAGGRVGEDTQYF
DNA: TGCAGTGCTGGGGGTCGAGTTGGTGAGGATACGCAGTATTTT

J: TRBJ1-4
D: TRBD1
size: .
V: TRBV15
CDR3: CATSPDRGLFEKLFF
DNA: TGTGCCACCAGTCCGGACAGGGGGCTGTTTGAAAAACTGTTTTTT

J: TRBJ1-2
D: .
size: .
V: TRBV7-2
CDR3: CASSSHREIYGYTF
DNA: TGTGCCAGCAGCTCCCACAGGGAAATCTATGGCTACACCTTC

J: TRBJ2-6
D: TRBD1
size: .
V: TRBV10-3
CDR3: CAIRGDRGAYTGANVLTF
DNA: TGTGCCATCAGGGGAGACAGGGGAGCTTACACTGGGGCCAACGTCCTGACTTTC

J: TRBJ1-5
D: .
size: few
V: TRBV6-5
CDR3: CASSPGHLYSNQPQHF
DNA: TGTGCCAGCAGTCCTGGACACCTATATAGCAATCAGCCCCAGCATTTT

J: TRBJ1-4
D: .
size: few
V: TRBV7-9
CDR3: CASSPPGGWSEKLFF
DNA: TGTGCCAGCAGCCCGCCCGGGGGTTGGAGTGAAAAACTGTTTTTT

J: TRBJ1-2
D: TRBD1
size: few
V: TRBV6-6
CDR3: CASTFGTGKNYGYTF
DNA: TGTGCCAGCACCTTCGGGACAGGGAAGAACTATGGCTACACCTTC

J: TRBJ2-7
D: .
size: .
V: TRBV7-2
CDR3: CASTAGTFLYEQYF
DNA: TGTGCCAGCACCGCGGGGACATTCCTCTACGAGCAGTACTTC

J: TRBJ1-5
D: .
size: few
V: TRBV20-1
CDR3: CSARDQQGGQPQHF
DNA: TGCAGTGCTAGAGATCAACAGGGTGGACAGCCCCAGCATTTT

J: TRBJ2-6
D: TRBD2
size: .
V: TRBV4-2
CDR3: CASSHVAGGRSGANVLTF
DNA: TGTGCCAGCAGCCATGTAGCGGGGGGCCGCTCTGGGGCCAACGTCCTGACTTTC

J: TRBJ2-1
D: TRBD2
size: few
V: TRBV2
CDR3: CASKLAGGPNEQFF
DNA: TGTGCCAGCAAACTAGCGGGGGGGCCCAATGAGCAGTTCTTC

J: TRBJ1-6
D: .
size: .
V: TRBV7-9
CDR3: CASSPVGAWSPLHF
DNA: TGTGCCAGCAGCCCTGTGGGGGCTTGGTCACCCCTCCACTTT

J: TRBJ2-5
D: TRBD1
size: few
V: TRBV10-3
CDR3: CAISISPGQGKQETQYF
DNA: TGTGCCATCAGTATTTCTCCGGGACAGGGGAAGCAAGAGACCCAGTACTTC

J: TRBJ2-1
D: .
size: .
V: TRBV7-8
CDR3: CASSLVMKSEQFF
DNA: TGTGCCAGCAGCTTAGTCATGAAGAGTGAGCAGTTCTTC

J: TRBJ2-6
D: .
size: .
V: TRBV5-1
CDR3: CASSGEQGLRGANVLTF
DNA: TGCGCCAGCAGCGGGGAACAGGGTTTACGTGGGGCCAACGTCCTGACTTTC

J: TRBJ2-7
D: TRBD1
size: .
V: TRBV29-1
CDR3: CGVVSDRTYEQYF
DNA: TGCGGCGTCGTTTCGGACAGGACCTACGAGCAGTACTTC

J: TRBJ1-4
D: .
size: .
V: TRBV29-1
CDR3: CSVQAAPNEKLFF
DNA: TGCAGCGTTCAGGCCGCCCCCAATGAAAAACTGTTTTTT

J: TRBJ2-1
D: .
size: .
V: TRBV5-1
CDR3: CASSLDGSYNKQFF
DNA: TGCGCCAGCAGCTTGGACGGCAGCTACAATAAGCAGTTCTTC

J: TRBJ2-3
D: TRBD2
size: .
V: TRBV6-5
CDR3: CASSYSPPGLAMTDTQYF
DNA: TGTGCCAGCAGTTACTCGCCCCCGGGACTAGCGATGACAGATACGCAGTATTTT

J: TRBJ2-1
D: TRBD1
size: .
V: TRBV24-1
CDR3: CATSGGQGSSYNEQFF
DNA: TGTGCCACCAGTGGGGGACAGGGAAGCTCCTACAATGAGCAGTTCTTC

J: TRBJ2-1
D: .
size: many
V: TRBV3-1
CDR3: CASSLVYNEQFF
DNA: TGTGCCAGCAGCCTAGTCTACAATGAGCAGTTCTTC

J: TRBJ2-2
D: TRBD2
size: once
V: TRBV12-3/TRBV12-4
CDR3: CASSFPGGGRYTGELFF
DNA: TGTGCCAGCAGTTTTCCGGGGGGAGGGCGTTACACCGGGGAGCTGTTTTTT

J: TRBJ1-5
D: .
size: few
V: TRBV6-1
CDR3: CASAISDSNQPRHF
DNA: TGTGCCAGCGCGATTTCGGATAGCAATCAGCCCCGGCATTTT

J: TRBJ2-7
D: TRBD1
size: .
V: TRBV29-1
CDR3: CSASGQGVGFYEQYF
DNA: TGCAGCGCAAGTGGACAGGGGGTAGGGTTCTACGAGCAGTACTTC

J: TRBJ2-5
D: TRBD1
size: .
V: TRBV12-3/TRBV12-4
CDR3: CASSPRQGRGRETQYF
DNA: TGTGCCAGCAGTCCACGACAGGGGCGAGGGAGAGAGACCCAGTACTTC

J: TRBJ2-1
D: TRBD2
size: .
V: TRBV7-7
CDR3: CASSLRAGEYNEQFF
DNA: TGTGCTAGCAGCTTACGAGCGGGGGAATACAATGAGCAGTTCTTC

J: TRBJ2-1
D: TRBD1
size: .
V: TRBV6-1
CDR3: CASREGQGVKFF
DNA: TGTGCCAGCAGAGAGGGACAGGGGGTAAAGTTCTTC

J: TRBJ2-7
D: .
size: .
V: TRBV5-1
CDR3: CASSLTGPSTALKVEYF
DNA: TGCGCCAGCAGCTTGACGGGCCCCTCGACAGCCCTGAAGGTGGAGTACTTC

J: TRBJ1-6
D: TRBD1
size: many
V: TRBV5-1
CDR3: CASSLGQGPTVNSPLHF
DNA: TGCGCCAGCAGCTTGGGACAGGGTCCTACGGTTAATTCACCCCTCCACTTT

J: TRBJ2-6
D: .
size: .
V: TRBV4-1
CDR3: CASSQDRQNSGANVRTF
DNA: TGCGCCAGCAGCCAAGATCGCCAGAACTCTGGGGCCAACGTCCGGACTTTC

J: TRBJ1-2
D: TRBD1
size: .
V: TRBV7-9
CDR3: CASSFWDRGEGYTF
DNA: TGTGCCAGCAGCTTCTGGGACAGGGGAGAAGGCTACACCTTC

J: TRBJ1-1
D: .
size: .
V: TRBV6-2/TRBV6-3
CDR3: CTSSYSGRAAFF
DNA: TGTACCAGCAGTTACTCCGGGCGCGCAGCTTTCTTT

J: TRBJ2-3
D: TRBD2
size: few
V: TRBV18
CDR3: CASSPAGGPDTQYF
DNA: TGTGCCAGCTCACCAGCGGGGGGGCCGGATACGCAGTATTTT

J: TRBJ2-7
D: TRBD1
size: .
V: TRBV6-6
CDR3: CASRHTAGQGYHEQYF
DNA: TGTGCCAGCAGACATACAGCGGGACAGGGGTACCACGAGCAGTACTTC

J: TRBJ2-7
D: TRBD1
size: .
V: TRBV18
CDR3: CASSPRAPDRVGYEQYF
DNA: TGTGCCAGCTCACCGCGCGCTCCGGACAGGGTCGGCTACGAGCAGTACTTC

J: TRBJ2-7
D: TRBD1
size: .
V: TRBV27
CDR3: CASSLSVTGGSEQYF
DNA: TGTGCCAGCAGTTTATCAGTAACAGGGGGTAGCGAGCAGTACTTC

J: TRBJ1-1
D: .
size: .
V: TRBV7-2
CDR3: CASSQDWNTEAFF
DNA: TGTGCCAGCAGCCAGGACTGGAACACTGAAGCTTTCTTT

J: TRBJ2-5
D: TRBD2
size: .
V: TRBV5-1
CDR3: CASSLLGTTQETQYF
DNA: TGCGCCAGCAGCTTGCTCGGGACTACTCAAGAGACCCAGTACTTC

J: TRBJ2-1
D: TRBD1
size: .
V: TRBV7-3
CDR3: CASSLTPGRGPLNEQFF
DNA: TGTGCCAGCAGCTTAACCCCCGGCAGGGGGCCCCTAAATGAGCAGTTCTTC

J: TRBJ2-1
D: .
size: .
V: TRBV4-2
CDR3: CASSQDLGGSQFF
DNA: TGTGCCAGCAGCCAAGATTTGGGCGGGTCGCAGTTCTTC

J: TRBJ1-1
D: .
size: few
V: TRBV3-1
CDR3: CASSQDGALAFF
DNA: TGTGCCAGCAGCCAAGATGGAGCATTGGCTTTCTTT

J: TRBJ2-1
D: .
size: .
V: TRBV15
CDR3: CATSRDGRNEQFF
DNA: TGTGCCACCAGCAGAGATGGGCGCAACGAGCAGTTCTTC

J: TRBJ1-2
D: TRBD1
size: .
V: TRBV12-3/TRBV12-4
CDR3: CASSARQGSGYTF
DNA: TGTGCCAGCAGTGCACGACAGGGAAGCGGCTACACCTTC

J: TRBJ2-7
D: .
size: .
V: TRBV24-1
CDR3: CATSTSPEPGRPFKQYF
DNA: TGTGCCACCAGTACCTCCCCCGAACCCGGCAGACCCTTTAAGCAGTACTTC